This record covers a single T cell receptor beta chain. Its target is unknown. The assay was immunoSEQ multiplex PCR, and TCRdb's table has in-frame clones only and misses some. This sample has nearly 95,000 clones; about 93% occur once, and the top ten carry approximately 2%. The sample comes from a study of graft-versus-host responses after intestinal transplantation. Regarding the study as a whole: Some GvH clones were seen earlier in gut or blood, suggesting intestinal origin.

Sequenced here: unstimulated CD8+ T cells sorted from spleen or lymph node cells, sampled before intestinal transplant. The TCR sequence derives from a human donor who received an intestinal transplant.

The CDR3 spells CASGPFYEQYF. The CDR3 DNA sequence: TGTGCCAGCGGGCCTTTCTACGAGCAGTACTTC. The chain uses TRBV5-6 and TRBJ2-7; D is unclear. Trimming took 7 bases from V and 3 from J, leaving 8 bases between them. From germline, CDR1 is SGHDT and CDR2 YYEEEE. CDR3 length: 11 amino acids. Full variable domain (outside the CDR3, taken from reference TRBV5-6 and TRBJ2-7): DAGVTQSPTHLIKTRGQQVTLRCSPKSGHDTVSWYQQALGQGPQFIFQYYEEEERQRGNFPDRFSGHQFPNYSSELNVNALLLGDSALYLCASGPFYEQYFGPGTRLTVT.